This TCR beta chain was identified in a study of blood T cell repertoires in COVID-19. About the research overall: There were acute and convalescent COVID-19 samples, and they came from the United States, Italy and Spain.

This CDR3 is 15 amino acids long. Trimming removed 6 bases from V and 4 bases from J, with 19 bases in between. Germline CDR1 is ENHRY and CDR2 is SYGVKD. Under the authors' procedure: Quantification of nucleated cells was approximated via reference gene primer amplification. Method: immunoSEQ multiplex PCR; TCRdb's copy keeps in-frame clones and lacks some. V and J calls and clone size follow that table, whereas D and trimming were derived from the DNA. The sample carries fewer than 200,000 clones, about 90% recorded once. What was sequenced was peripheral blood. The clonotype was recovered from a man between 65 and 80 years old with active or convalescent COVID-19. The rearrangement joins TRBV10-3 to TRBJ2-7, with D maybe TRBD2 (5 bases). The DNA for the CDR3 is TGTGCCATCAGCTCCGAACGAGGGTTATTGTACGAGCAGTACTTC. Translation gives CAISSERGLLYEQYF.